This TCR beta chain was documented in a study of blood T cell repertoires in COVID-19. The wider study: Acute-phase and convalescent COVID-19 samples originated in the United States, Italy and Spain. T cells, B-cell-depleted T cells, or PBMCs supplied cDNA or gDNA.

V was cut by 9 bases and J by 1 base, with 14 bases left in between. CDR1 is KGHDR, CDR2 SFDVKD, per germline. The CDR3 has 15 amino acids. Assay used: immunoSEQ multiplex PCR; TCRdb lists only in-frame clones, some missing. Seen here are 250,000 to 350,000 clones, roughly 90% observed once, and the top ten hold less than 0.95%. The sequence derives from a woman between 40 and 50 years old who had recovered from COVID-19. This chain links TRBV24-1 with TRBJ2-2; tentatively, D is TRBD2 (5 bases). Sequencing used peripheral blood. CDR3 sequence (DNA): TGTGCCACCGGTGTGGCAGGACTGAACACCGGGGAGCTGTTTTTT. Its translation: CATGVAGLNTGELFF.